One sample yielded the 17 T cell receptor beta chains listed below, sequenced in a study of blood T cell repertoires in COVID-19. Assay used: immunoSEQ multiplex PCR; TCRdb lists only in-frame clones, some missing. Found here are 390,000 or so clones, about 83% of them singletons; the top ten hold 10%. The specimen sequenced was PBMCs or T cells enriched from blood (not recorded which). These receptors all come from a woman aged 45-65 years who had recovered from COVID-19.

Written as DNA, the CDR3 is TGTGCCAGCAGTTTTTTTCAGGGCTCTGGGGCCAACGTCCTGACTTTC. This sequence encodes CASSFFQGSGANVLTF. This rearrangement joins TRBV27 to TRBJ2-6, with a possible D match to TRBD1 (5 bases). This CDR3 has 16 amino acids. Germline values: CDR1 MNHEY, CDR2 SMNVEV (reference sequence). Trimming cost V 3 bases and J 0 bases, with 9 bases left between them. Full variable domain (rest looked up from reference TRBV27 and TRBJ2-6): EAQVTQNPRYLITVTGKKLTVTCSQNMNHEYMSWYRQDPGLGLRQIYYSMNVEVTDKGDVPEGYKVSRKEKRNFPLILESPSPNQTSLYFCASSFFQGSGANVLTFGAGSRLTVL.

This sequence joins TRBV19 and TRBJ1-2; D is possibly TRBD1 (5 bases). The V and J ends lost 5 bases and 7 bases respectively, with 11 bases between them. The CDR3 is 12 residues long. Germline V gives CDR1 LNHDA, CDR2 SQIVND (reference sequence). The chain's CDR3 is CASSLGGGGYTF. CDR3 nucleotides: TGTGCCAGTAGTTTGGGGGGTGGTGGCTACACCTTC.

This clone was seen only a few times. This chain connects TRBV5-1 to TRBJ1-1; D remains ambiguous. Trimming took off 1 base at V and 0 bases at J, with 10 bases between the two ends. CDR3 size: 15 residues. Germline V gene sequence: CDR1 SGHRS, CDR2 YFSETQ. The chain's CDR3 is CASSLRRSMNTEAFF. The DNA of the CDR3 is TGCGCCAGCAGCTTGCGACGGAGTATGAACACTGAAGCTTTCTTT.

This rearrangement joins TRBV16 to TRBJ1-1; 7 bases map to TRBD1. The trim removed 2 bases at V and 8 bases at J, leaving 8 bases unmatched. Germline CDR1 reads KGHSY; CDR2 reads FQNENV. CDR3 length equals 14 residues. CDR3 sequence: CASSQTTGSSEAFF. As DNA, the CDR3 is TGTGCCAGCAGCCAAACGACAGGGAGCTCCGAAGCTTTCTTT.

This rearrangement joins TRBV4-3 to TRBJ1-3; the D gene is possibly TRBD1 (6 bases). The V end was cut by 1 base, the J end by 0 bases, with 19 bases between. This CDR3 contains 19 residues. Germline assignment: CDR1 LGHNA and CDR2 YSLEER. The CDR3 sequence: CASSQVPTGNTYSGNTIYF. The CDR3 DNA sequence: TGCGCCAGCAGCCAAGTTCCCACAGGGAACACTTACTCTGGAAACACCATATATTTT.

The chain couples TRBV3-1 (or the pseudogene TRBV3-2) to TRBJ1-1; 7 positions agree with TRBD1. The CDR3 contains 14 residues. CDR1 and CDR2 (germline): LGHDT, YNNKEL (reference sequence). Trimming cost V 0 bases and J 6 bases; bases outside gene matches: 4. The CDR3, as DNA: TGTGCCAGCAGCCAAGAAGGGGGCGCGGCTGAAGCTTTCTTT. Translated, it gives CASSQEGGAAEAFF.

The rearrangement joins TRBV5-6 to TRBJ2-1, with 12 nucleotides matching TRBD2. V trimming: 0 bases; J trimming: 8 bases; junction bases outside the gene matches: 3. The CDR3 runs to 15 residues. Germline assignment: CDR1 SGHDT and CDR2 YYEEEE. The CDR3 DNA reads TGTGCCAGCAGCTTGGGGACTAGCGGGGTCTATGAGCAGTTCTTC. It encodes CASSLGTSGVYEQFF.

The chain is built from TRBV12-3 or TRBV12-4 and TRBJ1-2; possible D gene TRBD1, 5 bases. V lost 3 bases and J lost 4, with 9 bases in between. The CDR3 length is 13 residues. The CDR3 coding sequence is TGTGCCAGCAGTTTTCCAGACAGCTATGGCTACACCTTC. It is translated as CASSFPDSYGYTF.

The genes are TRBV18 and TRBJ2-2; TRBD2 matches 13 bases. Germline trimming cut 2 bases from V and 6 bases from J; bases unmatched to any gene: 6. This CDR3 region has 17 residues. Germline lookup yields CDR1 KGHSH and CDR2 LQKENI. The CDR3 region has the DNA TGTGCCAGCTCACCATGGACTAGCGGGGGTCCATCCGGGGAGCTGTTTTTT. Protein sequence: CASSPWTSGGPSGELFF.

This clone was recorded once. CDR3 nucleotide sequence: TGTGCCAGCAGCCCAGGTGTGGGTACGCAGTATTTT. This gives the protein CASSPGVGTQYF. The rearrangement links TRBV11-2 to TRBJ2-3; no reliable D call. The CDR3 is made up of 12 amino acids. Germline loops: CDR1 SGHAT, CDR2 FQNNGV. Trimming shortened V by 5 bases and J by 8 bases, and 11 bases separated the two germline ends.

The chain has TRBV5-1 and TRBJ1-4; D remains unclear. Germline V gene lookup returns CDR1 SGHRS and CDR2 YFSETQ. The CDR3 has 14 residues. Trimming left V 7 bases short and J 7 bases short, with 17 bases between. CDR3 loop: CASSSGEPREKLFF. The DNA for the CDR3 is TGCGCCAGCTCGTCCGGGGAACCTCGTGAAAAACTGTTTTTT. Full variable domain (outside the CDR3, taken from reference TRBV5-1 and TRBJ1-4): KAGVTQTPRYLIKTRGQQVTLSCSPISGHRSVSWYQQTPGQGLQFLFEYFSETQRNKGNFPGRFSGRQFSNSRSEMNVSTLELGDSALYLCASSSGEPREKLFFGSGTQLSVL.

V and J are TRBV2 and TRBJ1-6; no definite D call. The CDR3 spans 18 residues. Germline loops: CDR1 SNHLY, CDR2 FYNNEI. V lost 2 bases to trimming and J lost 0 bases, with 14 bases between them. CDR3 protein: CASSEIPPGSSYNSPLHF. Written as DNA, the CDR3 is TGTGCCAGCAGTGAAATTCCCCCAGGTAGCTCCTATAATTCACCCCTCCACTTT. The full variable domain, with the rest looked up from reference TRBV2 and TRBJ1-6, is EPEVTQTPSHQVTQMGQEVILRCVPISNHLYFYWYRQILGQKVEFLVSFYNNEISEKSEIFDDQFSVERPDGSNFTLKIRSTKLEDSAMYFCASSEIPPGSSYNSPLHFGNGTRLTVT.

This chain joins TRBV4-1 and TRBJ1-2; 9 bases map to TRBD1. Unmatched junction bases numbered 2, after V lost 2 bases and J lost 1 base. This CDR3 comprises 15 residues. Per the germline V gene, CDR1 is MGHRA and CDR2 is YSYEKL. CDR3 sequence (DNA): TGCGCCAGCAGCCAACTGACAGGGGGTAACTATGGCTACACCTTC. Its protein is CASSQLTGGNYGYTF.

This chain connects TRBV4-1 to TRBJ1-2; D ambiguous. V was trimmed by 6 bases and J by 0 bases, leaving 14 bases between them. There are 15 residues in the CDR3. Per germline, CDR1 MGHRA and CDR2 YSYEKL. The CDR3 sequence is CASRPSAVSNYGYTF. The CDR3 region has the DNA TGCGCCAGCAGACCTTCCGCGGTTTCTAACTATGGCTACACCTTC.

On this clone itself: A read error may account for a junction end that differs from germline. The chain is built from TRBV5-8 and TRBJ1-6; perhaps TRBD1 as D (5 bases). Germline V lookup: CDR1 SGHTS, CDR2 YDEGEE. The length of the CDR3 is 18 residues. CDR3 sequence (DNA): TGTGCCAGCAACTTGAACCGCCTCGGAGGGGTTTGGAATTCACCCCTCCACTTT. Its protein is CASNLNRLGGVWNSPLHF.

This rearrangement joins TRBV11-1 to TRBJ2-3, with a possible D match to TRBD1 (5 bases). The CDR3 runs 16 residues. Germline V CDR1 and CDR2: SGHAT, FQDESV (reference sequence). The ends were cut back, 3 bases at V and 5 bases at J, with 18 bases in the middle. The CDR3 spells CASSFEGRAGKDTQYF. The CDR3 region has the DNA TGTGCCAGCAGCTTTGAAGGAAGGGCAGGGAAAGATACGCAGTATTTT. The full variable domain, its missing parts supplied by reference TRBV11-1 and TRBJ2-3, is EAEVAQSPRYKITEKSQAVAFWCDPISGHATLYWYRQILGQGPELLVQFQDESVVDDSQLPKDRFSAERLKGVDSTLKIQPAELGDSAMYLCASSFEGRAGKDTQYFGPGTRLTVL.

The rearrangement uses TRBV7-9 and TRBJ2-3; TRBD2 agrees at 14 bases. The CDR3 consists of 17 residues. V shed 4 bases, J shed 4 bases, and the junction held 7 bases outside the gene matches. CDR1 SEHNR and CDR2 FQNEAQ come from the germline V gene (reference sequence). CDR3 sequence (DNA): TGTGCCAGCAGCTCAAGACTAGCGGGGGGGCTTGCAGATACGCAGTATTTT. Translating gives CASSSRLAGGLADTQYF.